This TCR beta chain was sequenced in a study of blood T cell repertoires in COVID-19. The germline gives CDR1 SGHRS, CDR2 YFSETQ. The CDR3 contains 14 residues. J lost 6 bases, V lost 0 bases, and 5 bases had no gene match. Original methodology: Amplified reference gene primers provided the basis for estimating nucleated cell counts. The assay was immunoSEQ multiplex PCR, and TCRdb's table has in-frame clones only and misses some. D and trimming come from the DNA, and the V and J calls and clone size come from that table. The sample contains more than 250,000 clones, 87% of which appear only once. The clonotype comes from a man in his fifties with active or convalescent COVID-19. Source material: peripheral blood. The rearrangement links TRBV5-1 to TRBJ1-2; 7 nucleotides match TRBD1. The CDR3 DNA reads TGCGCCAGCAGCTTGGCCGTGACAGGGAATGGCTACACCTTC. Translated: CASSLAVTGNGYTF.